This T cell receptor beta chain was identified during a study of control samples from healthy donors and cancer patients. Clones were sequenced by immunoSEQ multiplex PCR, and TCRdb holds only the in-frame ones, with some missing. Here the sample spans some 170,000 clones, roughly 94% being singletons. This CDR3 has 14 amino acids. V lost 4 bases and J 4 bases, leaving 13 bases between the germline ends. CDR1 is SGHVS and CDR2 is FQNEAQ in the germline V gene. The TCR was taken from a man in his sixties with colorectal cancer. Sequenced input: PBMCs. The chain employs TRBV7-8 and TRBJ2-5, with D unclear. CDR3 amino acids: CASSSGLGTETQYF. CDR3 DNA: TGTGCCAGCAGCTCTGGGTTGGGAACAGAGACCCAGTACTTC.